These T cell receptor beta chains were read from a single sample in a study of T cell repertoires in cytomegalovirus infection. MiXCR, applied by TCRdb to the reads, yields one record per CDR3 protein. This sample has about 260,000 distinct CDR3 sequences, with less than 9.5% found just once. The sequencing input was PBMCs. The source is a human donor in good health (CMV status not recorded). Some clones in this sample may be carry-over from other donors' samples. CDR3s include the opening cysteine and the closing phenylalanine or tryptophan. D genes are given only for firm matches. Clone size appears in some rows only: once, few, many, or a class for an expanded clone.

v_gene	d_gene	j_gene	abundance	CDR3aa	CDR3nt
TRBV4-3	TRBD2	TRBJ2-3	many	CASSQDGGGKNTQYF	TGCGCCAGCAGCCAAGACGGCGGGGGGAAAAATACGCAGTATTTT
TRBV29-1	.	TRBJ1-6	.	CSALLGGQNSPLHF	TGCAGCGCCCTCTTGGGGGGCCAGAATTCACCCCTCCACTTT
TRBV4-1	.	TRBJ1-5	.	CASSQDGTARNQPQHF	TGCGCCAGCAGCCAAGATGGCACAGCGAGAAATCAGCCCCAGCATTTT
TRBV5-6	.	TRBJ2-5	many	CASSASLGHETQYF	TGTGCCAGCAGCGCAAGCTTGGGGCACGAGACCCAGTACTTC
TRBV7-2	TRBD2	TRBJ2-7	few	CASKDGGSSYEQYF	TGTGCCAGCAAGGATGGCGGGAGCTCCTACGAGCAGTACTTC
TRBV7-2	TRBD2	TRBJ2-3	.	CASSSGLAGGNTDTQYF	TGTGCCAGCAGCTCGGGACTAGCGGGAGGAAACACAGATACGCAGTATTTT
TRBV6-2/TRBV6-3	.	TRBJ1-3	.	CASRSIKSNSGNTIYF	TGTGCCAGCCGTTCAATTAAGAGCAACTCTGGAAACACCATATATTTT
TRBV7-2	.	TRBJ2-1	.	CASSLPGTPEQFF	TGTGCCAGCAGCTTACCCGGGACTCCTGAGCAGTTCTTC
TRBV19	.	TRBJ1-2	.	CASSILGGPFGYTF	TGTGCCAGTAGTATCCTGGGGGGGCCTTTTGGCTACACCTTC
TRBV12-3/TRBV12-4	TRBD2	TRBJ2-1	many	CASRPGLYNEQFF	TGTGCCAGCAGACCGGGACTATACAATGAGCAGTTCTTC
TRBV5-1	.	TRBJ2-7	few	CASSPGTNPSSYEQYF	TGCGCCAGCAGCCCAGGGACAAATCCTAGCTCCTACGAGCAGTACTTC
TRBV7-9	TRBD2	TRBJ2-5	many	CASSPGVFGGETQYF	TGTGCCAGCAGCCCCGGAGTGTTCGGGGGGGAGACCCAGTACTTC
TRBV2	TRBD1	TRBJ2-5	many	CASSGDRGMRETQYF	TGTGCCAGCAGTGGGGACAGGGGGATGAGAGAGACCCAGTACTTC
TRBV19	.	TRBJ1-1	many	CASSMRPGTASTSRTEAFF	TGTGCCAGTAGTATGAGACCCGGGACGGCATCGACGTCCCGCACTGAAGCTTTCTTT
TRBV25-1	.	TRBJ1-5	few	CASSLAGGTLNQPQHF	TGTGCCAGCAGTTTGGCAGGTGGAACTCTCAATCAGCCCCAGCATTTT
TRBV7-9	TRBD1	TRBJ1-1	many	CASSPGTGPGTEAFF	TGTGCCAGCAGCCCCGGGACAGGGCCGGGCACTGAAGCTTTCTTT
TRBV20-1	.	TRBJ2-7	few	CSARMSGLTYEQYF	TGCAGTGCCAGGATGAGCGGTCTAACCTACGAGCAGTACTTC
TRBV14	.	TRBJ1-2	.	CASSQGTPGSANYGYTF	TGTGCCAGCAGCCAAGGCACCCCGGGAAGCGCTAACTATGGCTACACCTTC
TRBV6-5	TRBD1	TRBJ1-1	few	CASSYLTGMNTEAFF	TGTGCCAGCAGTTACCTGACAGGGATGAACACTGAAGCTTTCTTT
TRBV7-2	TRBD2	TRBJ2-1	many	CASSFSAPAGAAYNEQFF	TGTGCCAGCAGCTTTAGCGCCCCAGCGGGAGCGGCCTACAATGAGCAGTTCTTC
TRBV7-2	TRBD1	TRBJ1-4	many	CASSPGTERGKLFF	TGTGCCAGCAGCCCCGGGACAGAGCGGGGAAAACTGTTTTTT
TRBV11-2	.	TRBJ1-6	many	CASSRPGANSPLHF	TGTGCCAGCAGCCGCCCCGGGGCAAATTCACCCCTCCACTTT
TRBV7-8	TRBD2	TRBJ2-3	many	CASSSGLAGVTDTQYF	TGTGCCAGCAGCTCGGGACTAGCGGGGGTCACAGATACGCAGTATTTT
TRBV20-1	.	TRBJ2-7	.	CSARDADSTKLYEQYF	TGCAGTGCTAGAGATGCTGACAGCACGAAGCTCTACGAGCAGTACTTC
TRBV7-2	.	TRBJ2-6	many	CASSYQPGFSGANVLTF	TGTGCCAGCAGCTACCAGCCGGGTTTCTCTGGGGCCAACGTCCTGACTTTC
TRBV5-1	.	TRBJ1-1	once	CASRYQETNTEALF	TGCGCCAGCAGGTACCAAGAGACGAACACTGAAGCTCTCTTT
TRBV6-2/TRBV6-3	TRBD1	TRBJ2-1	few	CASSYTPGGQGYNEQFF	TGTGCCAGCAGTTACACCCCTGGGGGACAGGGCTACAATGAGCAGTTCTTC
TRBV28	.	TRBJ1-2	many	CASSTPVVYGYTF	TGTGCCAGCAGTACCCCGGTGGTCTATGGCTACACCTTC
TRBV6-5	.	TRBJ2-6	few	CASTSASGANVLTF	TGTGCCAGCACGTCGGCTTCTGGGGCCAACGTCCTGACTTTC
TRBV27	.	TRBJ2-1	many	CASGNAHANEQFF	TGTGCCAGCGGTAACGCCCACGCCAATGAGCAGTTCTTC
TRBV20-1	TRBD1	TRBJ1-4	many	CSAGTGARNEKLFF	TGCAGTGCCGGGACAGGGGCTCGTAATGAAAAACTGTTTTTT
TRBV7-2	TRBD1	TRBJ1-2	many	CASSLSPGQGTTNYGYTF	TGTGCCAGCAGCTTATCTCCGGGACAGGGAACTACTAACTATGGCTACACCTTC
TRBV28	TRBD2	TRBJ2-7	many	CASSSPGLANEQYF	TGTGCCAGCAGTTCCCCCGGACTAGCGAACGAGCAGTACTTC
TRBV20-1	.	TRBJ2-3	many	CSAKTDTQYF	TGCAGTGCTAAAACAGATACGCAGTATTTT
TRBV12-3/TRBV12-4	TRBD1	TRBJ1-5	many	CASSSRGRGRNQPQHF	TGTGCCAGCAGTTCTAGGGGCAGGGGGAGAAATCAGCCCCAGCATTTT
TRBV20-1	TRBD2	TRBJ2-5	few	CSATGTSGSGEETQYF	TGCAGTGCTACCGGGACTAGCGGGAGCGGGGAAGAGACCCAGTACTTC
TRBV20-1	TRBD2	TRBJ2-5	many	CSARWASGGEGETQYF	TGCAGTGCCCGATGGGCTAGCGGGGGGGAGGGAGAGACCCAGTACTTC
TRBV4-3	.	TRBJ1-2	.	CASSQDVGDGYGYTF	TGCGCCAGCAGCCAAGATGTAGGGGATGGCTATGGCTACACCTTC
TRBV5-1	.	TRBJ2-3	.	CASSSGGSGGTDTQYF	TGCGCCAGCAGCTCCGGGGGTAGCGGAGGCACAGATACGCAGTATTTT
TRBV28	.	TRBJ1-1	.	CASSSPGVTEAFF	TGTGCCAGCAGTTCCCCAGGGGTCACTGAAGCTTTCTTT
TRBV12-3/TRBV12-4	.	TRBJ2-3	.	CASSLGGTAQKTQYF	TGTGCCAGCAGTTTGGGCGGGACAGCCCAGAAAACGCAGTATTTT
TRBV29-1	.	TRBJ2-5	few	CSVVRASETQYF	TGCAGCGTTGTAAGAGCAAGTGAGACCCAGTACTTC
TRBV6-2/TRBV6-3	.	TRBJ1-1	many	CASSDYPNTEAFF	TGTGCCAGCAGTGACTACCCGAACACTGAAGCTTTCTTT
TRBV19	.	TRBJ2-4	.	CASSLTDSAKNIQYF	TGTGCCAGTAGTTTAACCGATTCGGCCAAAAACATTCAGTACTTC
TRBV6-1	.	TRBJ1-6	many	CASSDRGGHSPLHF	TGTGCCAGCAGTGACAGGGGTGGCCATTCACCCCTCCACTTT
TRBV5-6	.	TRBJ1-4	.	CASSLPGRQEKLFF	TGTGCCAGCAGCTTGCCCGGCCGTCAGGAAAAACTGTTTTTT
TRBV20-1	TRBD1	TRBJ2-7	few	CSASPRTGGPYEQYF	TGCAGTGCTAGCCCCCGGACAGGGGGCCCCTACGAGCAGTACTTC
TRBV7-2	TRBD1	TRBJ1-1	many	CASSLVTGGVFF	TGTGCCAGCAGCTTAGTTACAGGGGGCGTTTTCTTT
TRBV7-6	TRBD1	TRBJ1-1	many	CASSLSQGGNTEAFF	TGTGCCAGCAGCTTAAGTCAGGGGGGGAACACTGAAGCTTTCTTT
TRBV11-2	TRBD2	TRBJ2-5	.	CASSSGSTSGGQETQYF	TGTGCCAGCAGCTCAGGATCGACTAGCGGGGGACAAGAGACCCAGTACTTC
TRBV5-1	.	TRBJ1-1	many	CASSFILGENTEAFF	TGCGCCAGCAGCTTTATTCTGGGGGAGAACACTGAAGCTTTCTTT
TRBV4-1	TRBD1	TRBJ1-4	many	CASSQGQGSEKLFF	TGCGCCAGCAGCCAGGGACAGGGTAGCGAAAAACTGTTTTTT
TRBV7-2	.	TRBJ2-4	many	CASSLGRQVQSIQYF	TGTGCCAGCAGCTTGGGGAGACAGGTCCAGTCCATTCAGTACTTC
TRBV13	TRBD1	TRBJ2-2	.	CASSLGKSGQRKVGTGELFF	TGTGCCAGCAGCTTAGGGAAATCGGGACAGAGAAAAGTTGGCACCGGGGAGCTGTTTTTT
TRBV11-3	.	TRBJ2-1	few	CASSLGQSYAEQFF	TGTGCCAGCAGCTTAGGACAGTCCTACGCTGAGCAGTTCTTC
TRBV5-6	.	TRBJ2-1	many	CASSLTGVNEQFF	TGTGCCAGCAGCTTAACGGGGGTCAATGAGCAGTTCTTC
TRBV7-2	.	TRBJ1-1	many	CASSFSGMNTEAFF	TGTGCCAGCAGCTTTTCCGGGATGAACACTGAAGCTTTCTTT